The source of this TCR beta chain is a study of cytomegalovirus exposure and HLA in healthy donors. PCR primers comprised 60 Vbeta and 13 Jbeta primers. Here immunoSEQ multiplex PCR was the method, and the copy in TCRdb shows in-frame clones only, minus some. The profile shows around 150,000 clones, roughly 79% of them singletons. Whole-study findings and limits: Later on, an analysis showed TCR association rates differing by HLA locus, with DRB1 the most and HLA-C the fewest.

In the case of this clone: Its antigen is undetermined.

The V and J ends lost 8 bases and 7 bases respectively, with 23 bases between them. Germline V gene lookup returns CDR1 SQVTM and CDR2 ANQGSEA. There are 14 residues in the CDR3. This sequence originates from a man aged 18-30 years in good health and CMV-seropositive. This chain joins TRBV29-1 and TRBJ1-1; D may be TRBD1 (6 bases). Sequences were obtained from PBMCs. CDR3 residues: CSSLGGGQPGEAFF. The CDR3 DNA reads as TGCAGCTCCCTCGGGGGGGGGCAACCCGGTGAAGCTTTCTTT.